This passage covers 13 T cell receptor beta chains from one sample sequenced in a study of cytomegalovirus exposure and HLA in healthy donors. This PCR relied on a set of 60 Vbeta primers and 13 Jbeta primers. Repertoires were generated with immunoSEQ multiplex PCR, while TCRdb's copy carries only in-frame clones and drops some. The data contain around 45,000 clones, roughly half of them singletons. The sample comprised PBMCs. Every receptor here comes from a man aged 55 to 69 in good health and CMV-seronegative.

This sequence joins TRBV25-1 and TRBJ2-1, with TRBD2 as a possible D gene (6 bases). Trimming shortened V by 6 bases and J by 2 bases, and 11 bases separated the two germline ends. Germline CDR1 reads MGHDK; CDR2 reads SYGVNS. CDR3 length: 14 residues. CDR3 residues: CASRGRGAYNEQFF. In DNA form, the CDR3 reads TGTGCCAGCAGGGGGCGGGGTGCCTACAATGAGCAGTTCTTC.

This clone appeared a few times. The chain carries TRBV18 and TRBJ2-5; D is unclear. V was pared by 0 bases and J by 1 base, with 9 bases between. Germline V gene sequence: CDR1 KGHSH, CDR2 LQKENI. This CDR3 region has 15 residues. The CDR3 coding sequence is TGTGCCAGCTCACCACCGGGTTCGGGCCAAGAGACCCAGTACTTC. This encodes CASSPPGSGQETQYF.

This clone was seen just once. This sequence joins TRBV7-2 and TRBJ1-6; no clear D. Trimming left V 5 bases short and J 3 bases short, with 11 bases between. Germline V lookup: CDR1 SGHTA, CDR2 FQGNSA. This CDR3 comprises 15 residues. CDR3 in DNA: TGTGCCAGCAGCCCCCAGCAGGACTATAATTCACCCCTCCACTTT. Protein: CASSPQQDYNSPLHF.

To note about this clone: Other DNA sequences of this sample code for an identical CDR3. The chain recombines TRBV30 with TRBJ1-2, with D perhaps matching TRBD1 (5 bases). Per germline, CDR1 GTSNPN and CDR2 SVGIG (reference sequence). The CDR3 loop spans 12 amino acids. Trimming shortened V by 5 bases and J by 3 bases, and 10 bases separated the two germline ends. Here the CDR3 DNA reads TGTGCCTGGCAAGGGGTAGACTATGGCTACACCTTC. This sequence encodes CAWQGVDYGYTF.

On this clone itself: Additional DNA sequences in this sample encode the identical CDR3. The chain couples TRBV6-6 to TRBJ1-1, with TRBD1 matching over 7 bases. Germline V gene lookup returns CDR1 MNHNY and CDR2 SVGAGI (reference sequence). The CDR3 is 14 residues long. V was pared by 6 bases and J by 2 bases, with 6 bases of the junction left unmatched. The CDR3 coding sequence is TGTGCCAGCAGCAAAGGGACAGCCAACACTGAAGCTTTCTTT. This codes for CASSKGTANTEAFF.

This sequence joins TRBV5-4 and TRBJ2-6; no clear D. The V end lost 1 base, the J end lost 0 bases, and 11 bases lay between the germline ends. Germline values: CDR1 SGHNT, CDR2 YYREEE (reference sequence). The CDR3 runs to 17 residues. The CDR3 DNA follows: TGTGCCAGCAGCTTGACAGAACCCTCCTCTGGGGCCAACGTCCTGACTTTC. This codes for CASSLTEPSSGANVLTF.

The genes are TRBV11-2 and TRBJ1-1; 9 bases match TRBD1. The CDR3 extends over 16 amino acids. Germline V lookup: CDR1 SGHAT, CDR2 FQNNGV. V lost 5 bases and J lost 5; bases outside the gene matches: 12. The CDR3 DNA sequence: TGTGCCAGCAGCCCCCGGGGGGGACAGGGCGGAACTGAAGCTTTCTTT. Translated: CASSPRGGQGGTEAFF. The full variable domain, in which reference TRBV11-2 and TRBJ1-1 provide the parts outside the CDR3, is EAGVAQSPRYKIIEKRQSVAFWCNPISGHATLYWYQQILGQGPKLLIQFQNNGVVDDSQLPKDRFSAERLKGVDSTLKIQPAKLEDSAVYLCASSPRGGQGGTEAFFGQGTRLTVV.

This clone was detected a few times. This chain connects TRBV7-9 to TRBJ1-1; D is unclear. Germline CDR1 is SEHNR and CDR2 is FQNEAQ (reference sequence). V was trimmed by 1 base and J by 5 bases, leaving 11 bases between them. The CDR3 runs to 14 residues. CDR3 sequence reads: CASSLDGQVTEAFF. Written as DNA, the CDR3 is TGTGCCAGCAGCTTAGATGGGCAGGTGACTGAAGCTTTCTTT.

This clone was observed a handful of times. CDR3 nucleotide sequence: TGTGCCAGCAGCCGGGACTTGAACACTGAAGCTTTCTTT. It codes for CASSRDLNTEAFF. The chain recombines TRBV7-9 with TRBJ1-1, with TRBD1 as a possible D gene (5 bases). Germline CDR1 SEHNR, CDR2 FQNEAQ (reference sequence). The CDR3 is made up of 13 amino acids. The V gene lost 5 bases and the J gene lost 0 bases, with 7 bases spanning the gap.

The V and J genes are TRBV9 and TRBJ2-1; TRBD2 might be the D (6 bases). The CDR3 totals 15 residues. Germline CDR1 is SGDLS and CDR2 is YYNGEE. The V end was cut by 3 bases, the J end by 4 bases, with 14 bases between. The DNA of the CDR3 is TGTGCCAGCAGCGCCCCGGGACTGGGGTACAATGAGCAGTTCTTC. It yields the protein CASSAPGLGYNEQFF.

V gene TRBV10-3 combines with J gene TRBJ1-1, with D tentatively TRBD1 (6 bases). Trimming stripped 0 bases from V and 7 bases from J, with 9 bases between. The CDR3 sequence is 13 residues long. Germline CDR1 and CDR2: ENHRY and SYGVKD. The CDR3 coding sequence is TGTGCCATCAGTGAGTCGGGGGCGCATGAAGCTTTCTTT. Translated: CAISESGAHEAFF.

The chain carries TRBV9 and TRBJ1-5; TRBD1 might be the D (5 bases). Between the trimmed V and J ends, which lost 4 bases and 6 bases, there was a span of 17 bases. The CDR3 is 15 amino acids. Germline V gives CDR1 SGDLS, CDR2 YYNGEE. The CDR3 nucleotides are TGTGCCAGCAGCCCGGGTCCACAGGCCGGTCAGCCCCAGCATTTT. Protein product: CASSPGPQAGQPQHF.

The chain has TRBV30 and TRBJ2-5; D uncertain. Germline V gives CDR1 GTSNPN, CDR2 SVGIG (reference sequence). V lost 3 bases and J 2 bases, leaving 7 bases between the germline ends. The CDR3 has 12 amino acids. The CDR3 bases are TGTGCCTGGAGCCCGGTACAAGAGACCCAGTACTTC. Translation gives CAWSPVQETQYF.